One sample yielded the 25 T cell receptor beta chains listed below, sequenced in a study of T-cell memory formation after mild COVID-19. TCRdb reanalysed the 5' RACE reads using MiXCR and keeps one entry per CDR3 protein. The profile shows some 86,000 distinct CDR3 sequences, about 23% of them singletons. Sequencing used PBMCs or a T cell subset sorted from them (not recorded which). The receptors were sampled from a man between 18 and 29 years old who had mild COVID-19 (a few samples of this study predate the infection). Cell type and time point are not known.

V gene TRBV12-3 or TRBV12-4 combines with J gene TRBJ2-5, with 9 bases that match TRBD2. After removal of 7 bases from V and 4 bases from J, the junction contained 13 bases not matched to a gene. This CDR3 comprises 16 residues. In DNA, the CDR3 is TGTGCCAGCACCAGTACGGGACTAGCCATTACAGAGACCCAGTACTTC. Protein product: CASTSTGLAITETQYF.

This chain uses TRBV4-3 with TRBJ1-4; D gene ambiguous. This CDR3 comprises 16 residues. Trimming shortened V by 0 bases and J by 0 bases, and 8 bases separated the two germline ends. Germline V gene data show CDR1 as LGHNA and CDR2 as YSLEER. The CDR3 region has the DNA TGCGCCAGCAGCCAAGATTCGGGATCAACTAATGAAAAACTGTTTTTT. The encoded protein is CASSQDSGSTNEKLFF.

CDR3 protein: CATSDSPGGLKTQYF. Here the CDR3 DNA reads TGTGCCACCAGTGATTCCCCCGGGGGTCTTAAGACCCAGTACTTC. The rearrangement uses TRBV24-1 and TRBJ2-5, with D perhaps matching TRBD2 (6 bases). In germline, CDR1 is KGHDR, CDR2 SFDVKD. There are 15 residues in the CDR3. With 2 bases removed from V and 6 bases from J, the gap between germline ends came to 15 bases.

The genes are TRBV29-1 and TRBJ2-1, with TRBD2 matching over 12 bases. The ends lost 4 bases at V and 8 bases at J; junction bases unmatched: 3. The CDR3 has 13 residues. CDR1 SQVTM and CDR2 ANQGSEA come from the germline V gene. In DNA form, the CDR3 reads TGCAGCGTTGGACTAGCGGGGGACCATGAGCAGTTCTTC. It is translated as CSVGLAGDHEQFF.

The gene calls are TRBV6-2 or TRBV6-3 and TRBJ2-7, with D possibly called TRBD1 or TRBD2 (5 bases each). The V gene's germline CDR1 is MNHEY and CDR2 SVGEGT. The CDR3 contains 14 residues. Deletions cut 0 bases from V and 5 bases from J, with 11 bases between. In DNA form, the CDR3 reads TGTGCCAGCAGTTACTCGGGCAGGGAGAACGAGCAGTACGTC. Translation: CASSYSGRENEQYV.

This sequence joins TRBV6-6 and TRBJ2-1; 8 nucleotides line up with TRBD2. The CDR3 extends over 15 amino acids. The junction had 5 bases not matched to a gene; V was cut back by 2 bases and J by 5 bases. Per the germline V gene, CDR1 is MNHNY and CDR2 is SVGAGI (reference sequence). The CDR3 DNA is TGTGCCAGCAGTTACCGCGGGGGGAACAACAATGAGCAGTTCTTC. It translates to CASSYRGGNNNEQFF.

The sample holds a few counts of this clonotype. This chain uses TRBV4-3 with TRBJ2-1; weak D call: TRBD2 (6 bases). Germline V gene lookup returns CDR1 LGHNA and CDR2 YSLEER. Trimming shortened V by 1 base and J by 5 bases, and 12 bases separated the two germline ends. The CDR3 is 15 amino acids. In nucleotides, the CDR3 is TGCGCCAGCAGCCAAGTTACTAGCTTGAACAATGAGCAGTTCTTC. Its protein product is CASSQVTSLNNEQFF.

V usage is TRBV7-9 and J usage is TRBJ2-7; tentatively, D is TRBD2 (6 bases). This CDR3 has 13 amino acids. Germline-derived CDR1 and CDR2 are SEHNR and FQNEAQ (reference sequence). Trimming removed 5 bases from V and 3 bases from J, with 11 bases in between. CDR3 residues: CASSPRDGYEQYV. CDR3 coding DNA: TGTGCCAGCAGCCCGCGGGACGGCTACGAGCAGTACGTC.

The chain recombines TRBV4-1 with TRBJ1-4; TRBD1 matches at 8 bases. Losses at the gene ends were 8 bases for V and 6 bases for J; bases not matched to a gene: 8. Germline V gives CDR1 MGHRA, CDR2 YSYEKL. This CDR3 is built from 14 residues. As DNA, the CDR3 is TGCGCCAGCCTTGACAGGGGCCGAGATGAAAAACTGTTTTTT. Protein sequence: CASLDRGRDEKLFF.

In its sample, this clonotype was seen a few times. This rearrangement joins TRBV12-3 or TRBV12-4 to TRBJ2-7; D is uncertain. The CDR3 totals 15 residues. V lost 6 bases, J lost 3 bases, and 18 bases lay in between. In DNA, the CDR3 is TGTGCCAGCAGCGCCGGGCCTCCCATTATCTACGAGCAGTACTTC. This sequence encodes CASSAGPPIIYEQYF.

The rearrangement joins TRBV11-2 to TRBJ2-1; 9 bases are a match to TRBD2. The CDR3 length is 17 residues. CDR1 and CDR2 (germline): SGHAT, FQNNGV. V dropped 8 bases and J dropped 0; count of bases not matched to a gene: 11. The CDR3 bases are TGTGCCAGCTCCGGGGTAGCGGGGGAACTCTCCTACAATGAGCAGTTCTTC. This gives the protein CASSGVAGELSYNEQFF.

The chain employs TRBV4-1 and TRBJ1-2; TRBD1 agrees at 7 bases. V trimming: 0 bases; J trimming: 5 bases; junction bases outside the gene matches: 12. From germline, CDR1 is MGHRA and CDR2 YSYEKL. The CDR3 sequence is 17 residues long. The CDR3 loop reads CASSQERGIGGIYGYTF. The CDR3 coding sequence is TGCGCCAGCAGCCAAGAGAGGGGGATAGGGGGCATATATGGCTACACCTTC.

In this sample, this clonotype turned up a few times. The CDR3 reads CASWGQGTVEDEQFF. As DNA, the CDR3 is TGTGCCAGCTGGGGACAGGGGACGGTGGAGGATGAGCAGTTCTTC. The gene calls are TRBV2 and TRBJ2-1, with 10 nucleotides matching TRBD1. CDR1 and CDR2 from the germline V gene are SNHLY and FYNNEI. J gave up 8 bases and V 8 bases, and 12 bases lay outside the gene matches. The CDR3 has 15 amino acids.

The chain combines TRBV19 with TRBJ1-1; no clear D. The V end lost 6 bases, the J end lost 1 base, and 9 bases lay between the germline ends. The germline gives CDR1 LNHDA, CDR2 SQIVND (reference sequence). The CDR3 is made up of 13 amino acids. CDR3 DNA sequence: TGTGCCAGTAGCGATACGCAGAACACTGAAGCTTTCTTT. Amino acid sequence: CASSDTQNTEAFF.

Only a few counts were recorded for this clonotype. This chain connects TRBV4-1 to TRBJ2-3; TRBD1 might be the D (6 bases). V lost 7 bases and J lost 2, with 16 bases in between. The germline V gene has CDR1 MGHRA and CDR2 YSYEKL. The CDR3 runs to 15 residues. This CDR3 reads CASNLEGVPTDTQYF. The CDR3 region has the DNA TGCGCCAGCAACTTAGAGGGGGTTCCCACAGATACGCAGTATTTT.

The chain combines TRBV12-3 or TRBV12-4 with TRBJ2-5; D is unresolved. The CDR3 is made up of 13 amino acids. Trimming took off 8 bases at V and 4 bases at J, with 14 bases between the two ends. DNA for the CDR3: TGTGCCAGCGGGCGCAGTCTAATAGAGACCCAGTACTTC. This encodes CASGRSLIETQYF.

The V call is TRBV20-1, the J call TRBJ1-5; a possible D gene is TRBD1 (5 bases). V lost 6 bases to trimming and J lost 2 bases, with 11 bases between them. The CDR3 has 13 residues. Per germline, CDR1 DFQATT and CDR2 SNEGSKA (reference sequence). The CDR3 sequence is CSAGRGGNQPQHF. In DNA form, the CDR3 reads TGCAGTGCCGGCCGAGGGGGCAATCAGCCCCAGCATTTT.

This chain connects TRBV20-1 to TRBJ2-7; D is possibly TRBD1 (6 bases). CDR3 length: 13 residues. Per the germline V gene, CDR1 is DFQATT and CDR2 is SNEGSKA (reference sequence). V lost 1 base and J 3 bases, leaving 10 bases between the germline ends. CDR3 in amino acids: CSARGARGYEQYF. The CDR3 nucleotides read TGCAGTGCTAGAGGTGCCAGGGGCTACGAGCAGTACTTC.

This clonotype was counted between two and nine times. The V gene is TRBV9, the J gene TRBJ2-3, with D tentatively TRBD2 (7 bases). The germline gives CDR1 SGDLS, CDR2 YYNGEE. V dropped 0 bases and J dropped 3 bases, with 11 bases sitting between them. This CDR3 comprises 15 residues. CDR3 loop: CASSVAGGPTDTQYF. Written as DNA, the CDR3 is TGTGCCAGCAGCGTAGCGGGGGGCCCGACAGATACGCAGTATTTT. The whole variable domain, remainder taken from reference TRBV9 and TRBJ2-3, is DSGVTQTPKHLITATGQRVTLRCSPRSGDLSVYWYQQSLDQGLQFLIQYYNGEERAKGNILERFSAQQFPDLHSELNLSSLELGDSALYFCASSVAGGPTDTQYFGPGTRLTVL.

The chain couples TRBV7-6 to TRBJ2-2, with D possibly called TRBD1 or TRBD2 (5 bases each). V was pared by 1 base and J by 0 bases, with 15 bases between. The CDR3 has 18 residues. CDR1 SGHVS and CDR2 FNYEAQ come from the germline V gene. CDR3 residues: CASSLEGIVGANTGELFF. In DNA, the CDR3 is TGTGCCAGCAGCTTAGAGGGTATAGTGGGGGCGAACACCGGGGAGCTGTTTTTT.

There are a few counts of this clonotype. The chain employs TRBV7-8 and TRBJ2-5; the D gene is possibly TRBD2 (5 bases). V dropped 2 bases and J dropped 4 bases, with 11 bases sitting between them. CDR1 SGHVS and CDR2 FQNEAQ come from the germline V gene. The CDR3 contains 14 residues. CDR3 loop: CASSLRPEGETQYF. The CDR3 coding sequence is TGTGCCAGCAGCTTAAGGCCTGAGGGAGAGACCCAGTACTTC.

This clonotype has just a few counts. This chain connects TRBV9 to TRBJ2-3, with D unresolved. Trimming stripped 0 bases from V and 6 bases from J, with 2 bases between. Germline V lookup: CDR1 SGDLS, CDR2 YYNGEE. The CDR3 extends over 11 amino acids. CDR3 region: CASSVGDTQYF. CDR3 in DNA: TGTGCCAGCAGCGTAGGTGATACGCAGTATTTT.

J is TRBJ1-4 and V is TRBV9; no clear D gene. This CDR3 has 14 amino acids. CDR1 SGDLS and CDR2 YYNGEE come from the germline V gene. V was clipped by 0 bases and J by 7 bases, with 10 bases between them. CDR3 coding DNA: TGTGCCAGCAGCGTAGACGGAGAGCCTGAAAAACTGTTTTTT. Its translation: CASSVDGEPEKLFF.

This clonotype was observed a few times. V gene TRBV7-9 combines with J gene TRBJ2-1; D is ambiguous. With 3 bases removed from V and 8 bases from J, the gap between germline ends came to 11 bases. Germline CDR1 and CDR2: SEHNR and FQNEAQ (reference sequence). The CDR3 spans 13 residues. Here the CDR3 DNA reads TGTGCCAGCAGCTTGTCCGAGTACGATGAGCAGTTCTTC. Translation: CASSLSEYDEQFF.

The V gene is TRBV9, the J gene TRBJ2-1, with D perhaps TRBD2 (5 bases). Between the trimmed V and J ends, which lost 3 bases and 8 bases, there was a span of 9 bases. CDR1 SGDLS and CDR2 YYNGEE come from the germline V gene. This CDR3 has 12 residues. CDR3 in amino acids: CASSDSADEQFF. The CDR3 coding sequence is TGTGCCAGCAGCGATTCAGCGGATGAGCAGTTCTTC.